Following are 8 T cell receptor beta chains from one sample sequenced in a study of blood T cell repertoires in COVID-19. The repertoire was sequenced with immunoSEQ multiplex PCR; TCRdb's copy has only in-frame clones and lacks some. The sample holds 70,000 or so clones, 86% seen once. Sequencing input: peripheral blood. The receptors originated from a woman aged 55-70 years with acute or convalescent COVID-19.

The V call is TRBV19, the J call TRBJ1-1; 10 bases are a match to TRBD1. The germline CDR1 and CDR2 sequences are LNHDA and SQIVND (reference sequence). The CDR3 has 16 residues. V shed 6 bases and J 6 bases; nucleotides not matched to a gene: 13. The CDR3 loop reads CASRGDRGNWVPEAFF. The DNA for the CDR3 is TGTGCCAGTAGAGGGGACAGGGGTAATTGGGTGCCTGAAGCTTTCTTT.

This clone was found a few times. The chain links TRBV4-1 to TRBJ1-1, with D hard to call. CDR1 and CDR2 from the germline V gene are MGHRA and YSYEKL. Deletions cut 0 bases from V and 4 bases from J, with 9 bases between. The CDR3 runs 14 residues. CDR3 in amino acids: CASSQEPGSTEAFF. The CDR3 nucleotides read TGCGCCAGCAGCCAAGAACCGGGGAGCACTGAAGCTTTCTTT.

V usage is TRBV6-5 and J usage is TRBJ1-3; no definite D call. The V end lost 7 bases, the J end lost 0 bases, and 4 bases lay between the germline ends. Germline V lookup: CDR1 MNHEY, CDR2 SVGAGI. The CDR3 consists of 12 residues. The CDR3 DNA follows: TGTGCCAGCACCTACTCTGGAAACACCATATATTTT. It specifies CASTYSGNTIYF.

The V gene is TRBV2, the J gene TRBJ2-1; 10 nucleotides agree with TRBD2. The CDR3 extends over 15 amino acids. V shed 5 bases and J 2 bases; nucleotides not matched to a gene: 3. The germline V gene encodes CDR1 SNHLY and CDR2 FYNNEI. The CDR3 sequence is CASSRTSGTYNEQFF. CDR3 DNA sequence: TGTGCCAGCAGTCGGACTAGCGGAACCTACAATGAGCAGTTCTTC.

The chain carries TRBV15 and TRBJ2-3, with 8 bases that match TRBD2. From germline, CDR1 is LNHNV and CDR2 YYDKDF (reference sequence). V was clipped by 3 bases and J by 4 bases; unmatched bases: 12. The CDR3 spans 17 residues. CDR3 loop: CATSSATGLAVSDTQYF. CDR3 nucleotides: TGTGCCACCAGCAGCGCGACCGGACTAGCAGTTTCAGATACGCAGTATTTT. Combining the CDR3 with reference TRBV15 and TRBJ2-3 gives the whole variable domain DAMVIQNPRYQVTQFGKPVTLSCSQTLNHNVMYWYQQKSSQAPKLLFHYYDKDFNNEADTPDNFQSRRPNTSFCFLDIRSPGLGDTAMYLCATSSATGLAVSDTQYFGPGTRLTVL.

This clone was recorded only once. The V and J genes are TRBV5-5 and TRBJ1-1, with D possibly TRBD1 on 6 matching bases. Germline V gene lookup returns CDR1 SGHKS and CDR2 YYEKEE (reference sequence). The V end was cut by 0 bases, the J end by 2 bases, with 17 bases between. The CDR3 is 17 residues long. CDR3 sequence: CASSLGRGRTENTEAFF. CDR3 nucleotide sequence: TGTGCCAGCAGCTTGGGGCGGGGGCGCACAGAAAACACTGAAGCTTTCTTT.

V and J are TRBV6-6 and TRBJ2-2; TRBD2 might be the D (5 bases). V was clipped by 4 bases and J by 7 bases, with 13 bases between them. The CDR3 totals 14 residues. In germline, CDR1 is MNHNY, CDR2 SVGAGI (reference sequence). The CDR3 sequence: CASSSHGERGELFF. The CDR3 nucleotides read TGTGCCAGCAGTTCCCACGGGGAGCGCGGGGAGCTGTTTTTT.

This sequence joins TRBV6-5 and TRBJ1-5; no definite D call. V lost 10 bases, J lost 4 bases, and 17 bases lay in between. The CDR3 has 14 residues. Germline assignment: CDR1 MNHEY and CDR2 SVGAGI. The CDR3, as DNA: TGTGCCACCAAACTACCCGCCGGGAATCAGCCCCAGCATTTT. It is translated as CATKLPAGNQPQHF.